The 5 T cell receptor beta chains below all came from one sample that was sequenced in a study of beta chain features in type 1 diabetes. TCRB transcripts that were expressed got sequenced, as all of the isolated RNA had been reverse transcribed. Only in-frame clones appear in the TCRdb table, and some are missing; sequencing was by immunoSEQ multiplex PCR. The sample holds roughly 610,000 clones, about 14% seen once. The specimen sequenced was naive CD4+ T cells from blood. These TCRs come from a man in his late teens or twenties in good health.

This clone was picked up a small number of times. This chain uses TRBV25-1 with TRBJ1-2, with D possibly TRBD1 on 6 matching bases. CDR3 size: 14 residues. The V end lost 8 bases, the J end lost 8 bases, and 21 bases lay between the germline ends. The germline V gene encodes CDR1 MGHDK and CDR2 SYGVNS. CDR3 in DNA: TGTGCCAGCCGCGAACAGGGTAACACTCGGGGCTACACCTTC. Translated: CASREQGNTRGYTF.

In this sample, this clone turned up a few times. The chain carries TRBV10-3 and TRBJ2-7; the D gene is possibly TRBD1 (6 bases). V gave up 6 bases and J gave up 6 bases, with 15 bases separating them. The CDR3 has 13 residues. Germline V gene lookup returns CDR1 ENHRY and CDR2 SYGVKD. The chain's CDR3 is CAIRGLDRREQYF. DNA for the CDR3: TGTGCCATCAGGGGATTAGACAGGCGCGAGCAGTACTTC.

The rearrangement uses TRBV9 and TRBJ2-5; possibly TRBD2 for D (7 bases). The germline V gene has CDR1 SGDLS and CDR2 YYNGEE. Trimming stripped 6 bases from V and 3 bases from J, with 15 bases between. This CDR3 spans 14 amino acids. CDR3 in DNA: TGTGCCAGCACCTTGAGGGGGGGCGAAGAGACCCAGTACTTC. This gives the protein CASTLRGGEETQYF. The variable domain in full, completed from reference TRBV9 and TRBJ2-5, reads DSGVTQTPKHLITATGQRVTLRCSPRSGDLSVYWYQQSLDQGLQFLIQYYNGEERAKGNILERFSAQQFPDLHSELNLSSLELGDSALYFCASTLRGGEETQYFGPGTRLLVL.

V gene TRBV7-3 combines with J gene TRBJ2-3; D remains ambiguous. The CDR3 extends over 12 amino acids. V was clipped by 5 bases and J by 6 bases, with 9 bases between them. Germline CDR1 and CDR2: SGHTA and FQGTGA. CDR3 loop: CASSRAADTQYF. For the CDR3, the DNA is TGTGCCAGCAGCAGGGCAGCGGATACGCAGTATTTT.

This clone was counted once. The chain is built from TRBV7-2 and TRBJ1-2; D not certain. CDR1 and CDR2 (germline): SGHTA, FQGNSA. Trimming removed 1 base from V and 2 bases from J, with 5 bases in between. CDR3 length: 13 residues. In DNA, the CDR3 is TGTGCCAGCAGCTTAGTACTGAACTATGGCTACACCTTC. Translation gives CASSLVLNYGYTF.